This paragraph reports one TCR beta chain. The antigen is not known. The sample holds other DNA sequences that translate to the same CDR3. Viral peptide pool expansion of antigen-specific CD4+ T cells preceded sequencing in the ViraFEST assay. After roughly 11 days in culture, the CD4+ T cells were isolated. From March to December 2020, the person had a SARS-CoV-2 infection that was confirmed by PCR. Days 3 and 7 saw half the medium replaced with IL-2 medium. Repertoires were generated with immunoSEQ multiplex PCR, while TCRdb's copy carries only in-frame clones and drops some. The sample yields roughly 70,000 clones, 73% seen once. Germline V gene data show CDR1 as GTSNPN and CDR2 as SVGIG (reference sequence). V was shortened by 4 bases and J by 0 bases, with 10 bases between the two germline ends. The CDR3 runs to 15 residues. The entry originates in a study of vaccination effects on CD4 cells after COVID-19.

The receptor was isolated from a human donor who had a prior SARS-CoV-2 infection. The sample here was CD4+ T cells from PBMCs cultured with HIV peptides, taken before COVID-19 vaccination. Regarding subset: HIV-1 Nef peptide pool negative control/reference culture. The gene calls are TRBV30 and TRBJ2-6, with D perhaps given as TRBD1 or TRBD2 (5 bases each). The CDR3, as DNA: TGTGCCTGGAAGGGACGGAACTCTGGGGCCAACGTCCTGACTTTC. Translating it yields CAWKGRNSGANVLTF.